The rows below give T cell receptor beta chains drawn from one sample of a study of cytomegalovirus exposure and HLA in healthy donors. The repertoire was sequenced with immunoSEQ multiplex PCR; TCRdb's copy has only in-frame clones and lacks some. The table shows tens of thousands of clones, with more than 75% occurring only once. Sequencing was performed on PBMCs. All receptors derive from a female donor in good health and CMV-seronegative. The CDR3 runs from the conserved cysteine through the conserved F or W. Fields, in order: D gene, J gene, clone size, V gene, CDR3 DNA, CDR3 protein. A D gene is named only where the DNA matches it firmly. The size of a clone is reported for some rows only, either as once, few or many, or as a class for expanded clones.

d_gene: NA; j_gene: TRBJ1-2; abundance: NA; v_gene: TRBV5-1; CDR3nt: TGCGCCAGCAGGACGGATCGTGGCAGGGCCCAAGCTAACTATGGCTACACCTTC; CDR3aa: CASRTDRGRAQANYGYTF
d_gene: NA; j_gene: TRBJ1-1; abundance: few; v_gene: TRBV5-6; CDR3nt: TGTGCCAGCAGCTTAAATTACAGGATTAACACTGAAGCTTTCTTT; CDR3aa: CASSLNYRINTEAFF
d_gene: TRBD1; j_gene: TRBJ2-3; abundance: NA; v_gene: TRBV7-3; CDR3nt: TGTGCCAGCAGCTTGTTCCAGGGGGATTCAGATACGCAGTATTTT; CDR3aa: CASSLFQGDSDTQYF
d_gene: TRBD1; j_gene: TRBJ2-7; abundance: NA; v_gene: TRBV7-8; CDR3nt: TGTGCCAGCAGCTTAGGACGGGCAGGGGGCTCCTACGAGCAGTACTTC; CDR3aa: CASSLGRAGGSYEQYF
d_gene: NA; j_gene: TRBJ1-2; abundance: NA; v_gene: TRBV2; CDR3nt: TGTGCCAGCAGTGAGCTTCGAGACACCCTTTTCTATGGCTACACCTTC; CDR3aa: CASSELRDTLFYGYTF
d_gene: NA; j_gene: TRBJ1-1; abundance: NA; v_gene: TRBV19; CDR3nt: TGTGCCAGTAGTATATCAGGAGGGGTCGGTGGGCTAAACTTT; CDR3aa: CASSISGGVGGLNF
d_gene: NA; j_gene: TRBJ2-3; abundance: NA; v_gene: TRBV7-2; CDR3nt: TGTGCCAGCAGGTTTCAGGGCACAGATACGCAGTATTTT; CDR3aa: CASRFQGTDTQYF
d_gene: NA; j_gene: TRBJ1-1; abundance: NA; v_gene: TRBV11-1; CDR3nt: TGTGCCAGCAGCGTTAAGAGGGGAGGCCCAGCTTTCTTT; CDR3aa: CASSVKRGGPAFF
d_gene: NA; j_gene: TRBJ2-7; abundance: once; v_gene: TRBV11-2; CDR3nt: TGTGCCAGCAGCTTGGCAGGGGCCTACGAGCAGTACTTC; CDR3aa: CASSLAGAYEQYF
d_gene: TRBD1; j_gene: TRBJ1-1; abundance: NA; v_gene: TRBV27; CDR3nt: TGTGCCAGCAGACGTCGACAGGGGCCCCTGGTAATGAACACTGAAGCTTTCTTT; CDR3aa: CASRRRQGPLVMNTEAFF
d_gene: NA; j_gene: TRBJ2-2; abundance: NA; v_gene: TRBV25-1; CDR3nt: TGTGCCAGCAGTGAATTTCCTAGCACCGGGGAGCTGTTTTTT; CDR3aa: CASSEFPSTGELFF
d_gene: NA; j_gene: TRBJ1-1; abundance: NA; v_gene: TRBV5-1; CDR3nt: TGCGCCAGCAGCGCGGATGGTAAAGGAGGGCGGCACACTGAAGCTTTCTTT; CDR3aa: CASSADGKGGRHTEAFF
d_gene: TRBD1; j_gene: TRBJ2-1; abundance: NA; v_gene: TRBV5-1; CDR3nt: TGCGCCACCTCCGGGACAGTGGATAATGAGCAGTTCTTC; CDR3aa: CATSGTVDNEQFF
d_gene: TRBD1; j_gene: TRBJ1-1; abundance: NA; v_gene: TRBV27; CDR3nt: TGTGCCAGCAGTTACTACTCGACAGGGGTGGGGAAATTGGGAGCTTTCTTT; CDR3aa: CASSYYSTGVGKLGAFF
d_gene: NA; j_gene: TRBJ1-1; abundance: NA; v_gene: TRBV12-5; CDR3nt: TGTGCTAGTGGGTCGACACGGACTCAGAACACTGAAGCTTTCTTT; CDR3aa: CASGSTRTQNTEAFF
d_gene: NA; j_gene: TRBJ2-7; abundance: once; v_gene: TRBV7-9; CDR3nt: TGTGCCAGCAGCTTAGGGGGGGTCTACGAGCAGTACTTC; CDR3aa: CASSLGGVYEQYF
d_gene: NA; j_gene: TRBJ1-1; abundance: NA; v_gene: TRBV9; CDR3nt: TGTGCCAGCAGCGTAGGGGGGGGCATGAACACTGAAGCTTTCTTT; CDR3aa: CASSVGGGMNTEAFF
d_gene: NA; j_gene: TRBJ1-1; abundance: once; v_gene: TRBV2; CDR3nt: TGTGCCAGCAGGCAATTTAGGGGTACTGAAGCTTTCTTT; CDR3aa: CASRQFRGTEAFF